The 31 T cell receptor beta chains below were found in one sample sequenced in a study of cytomegalovirus exposure and HLA in healthy donors. 13 Jbeta primers and 60 Vbeta primers were used for the PCR. This table comes from immunoSEQ multiplex PCR, and its TCRdb copy is limited to in-frame clones, with some not included. The table shows 53,000 or so clones, with just under 75% occurring only once. The source material was PBMCs. These TCRs come from a man aged 30 to 45 in good health and CMV-seropositive.

This clone was detected only a few times. This chain joins TRBV10-1 and TRBJ1-5; D unresolved. In germline, CDR1 is WNHNN, CDR2 SYGVQD (reference sequence). There are 14 residues in the CDR3. V was pared by 4 bases and J by 0 bases, with 7 bases between. CDR3 sequence reads: CASSGRVSNQPQHF. CDR3 in DNA: TGCGCCAGCAGTGGGCGGGTTAGCAATCAGCCCCAGCATTTT.

The V and J genes are TRBV19 and TRBJ1-6; TRBD1 aligns across 9 bases. Germline loops: CDR1 LNHDA, CDR2 SQIVND (reference sequence). V was pared by 5 bases and J by 1 base, with 6 bases of the junction left unmatched. The CDR3 spans 17 residues. CDR3 residues: CASSLGTGTSYNSPLHF. The DNA for the CDR3 is TGTGCCAGTAGTCTCGGGACAGGGACATCCTATAATTCACCCCTCCACTTT.

As DNA, the CDR3 is TGTGCCTGGAGTGTAAGGGCTAGCGGGGTTAGTGAGCAGTTCTTC. This translates into CAWSVRASGVSEQFF. The J gene is TRBJ2-1, the V gene TRBV30; TRBD2 matches 9 bases. The V gene's germline CDR1 is GTSNPN and CDR2 SVGIG (reference sequence). The CDR3 is made up of 15 amino acids. V dropped 0 bases and J dropped 9; count of bases not matched to a gene: 9.

There are a few counts of this clone. The chain links TRBV4-3 to TRBJ1-2; TRBD1 matches 7 bases. CDR1 is LGHNA, CDR2 YSLEER, per germline. This CDR3 region has 14 residues. Trimming took 0 bases from V and 7 from J; bases not matched to a gene: 5. The DNA for the CDR3 is TGCGCCAGCAGCCAAGATGAGGGGGCGGTTGGCTACACCTTC. Its protein product is CASSQDEGAVGYTF.

The V call is TRBV11-1, the J call TRBJ2-1; a weak D match, TRBD1 (6 bases). Trimming stripped 10 bases from V and 5 bases from J, with 15 bases between. Germline V gene sequence: CDR1 SGHAT, CDR2 FQDESV (reference sequence). The CDR3 sequence is 13 residues long. CDR3 in DNA: TGTGCCACGAATGGGGGCGTCGACAATGAGCAGTTCTTC. As protein: CATNGGVDNEQFF.

The chain uses TRBV6-5 and TRBJ1-1; D possibly corresponds to TRBD1 (6 bases). This CDR3 region has 14 residues. Trimming shortened V by 2 bases and J by 1 base, and 8 bases separated the two germline ends. The germline V gene has CDR1 MNHEY and CDR2 SVGAGI. This CDR3 reads CASSYVTGNTEAFF. CDR3 DNA sequence: TGTGCCAGCAGTTACGTGACAGGGAACACTGAAGCTTTCTTT.

The chain has TRBV5-1 and TRBJ2-7, with 13 bases that match TRBD2. This CDR3 contains 16 residues. Looked up from germline, CDR1 is SGHRS and CDR2 is YFSETQ. V lost 6 bases, J lost 2 bases, and 8 bases stayed unmatched. In DNA, the CDR3 is TGCGCCAGCACCCGGACTAGCGGGGGTACCCCCTACGAGCAGTACTTC. The encoded protein is CASTRTSGGTPYEQYF.

V is TRBV4-1 and J is TRBJ1-2, with a possible D match to TRBD1 (5 bases). Germline CDR1 reads MGHRA; CDR2 reads YSYEKL. The CDR3 is 14 residues long. The V gene lost 0 bases and the J gene lost 2 bases, with 7 bases spanning the gap. CDR3 region: CASSQDNRNYGYTF. Written as DNA, the CDR3 is TGCGCCAGCAGCCAAGATAACAGGAACTATGGCTACACCTTC.

This chain uses TRBV28 with TRBJ2-5; D is possibly TRBD2 (5 bases). V was trimmed by 2 bases and J by 4 bases, leaving 14 bases between them. The CDR3 is 15 residues long. CDR1 and CDR2 (germline): MDHEN, SYDVKM. As DNA, the CDR3 is TGTGCCAGCAGTTTAAGCGGCGGCACGGGAGAGACCCAGTACTTC. Translating gives CASSLSGGTGETQYF.

DNA of the CDR3: TGCGCCAGCAGCCCGCGACAGGGACTGACTAGCGGGGCTATCAATGAGCAGTTCTTC. As protein: CASSPRQGLTSGAINEQFF. The rearrangement links TRBV4-1 to TRBJ2-1; 11 nucleotides agree with TRBD2. CDR3 size: 19 residues. Trimming at V came to 4 bases and at J to 6 bases, leaving 17 bases not matched to a gene. Germline loops: CDR1 MGHRA, CDR2 YSYEKL.

The chain is built from TRBV7-9 and TRBJ1-2; 7 bases match TRBD1. The germline CDR1 and CDR2 sequences are SEHNR and FQNEAQ (reference sequence). The CDR3 has 15 amino acids. The trim removed 1 base at V and 8 bases at J, leaving 10 bases unmatched. CDR3 region: CASSLGQGRENGYTF. The DNA for the CDR3 is TGTGCCAGCAGCTTAGGACAGGGCAGGGAAAACGGCTACACCTTC. The full variable domain, with the rest looked up from reference TRBV7-9 and TRBJ1-2, is DTGVSQNPRHKITKRGQNVTFRCDPISEHNRLYWYRQTLGQGPEFLTYFQNEAQLEKSRLLSDRFSAERPKGSFSTLEIQRTEQGDSAMYLCASSLGQGRENGYTFGSGTRLTVV.

The chain recombines TRBV5-1 with TRBJ1-2; D unresolved. Trimming pared 4 bases from V and 3 bases from J, leaving 10 bases between. The length of the CDR3 is 13 residues. The germline CDR1 and CDR2 sequences are SGHRS and YFSETQ. DNA of the CDR3: TGCGCCAGCAGCCCAAGCCGGGACTATGGCTACACCTTC. It codes for CASSPSRDYGYTF.

The V gene is TRBV5-4, the J gene TRBJ2-3; TRBD2 matches at 10 bases. Germline V gene lookup returns CDR1 SGHNT and CDR2 YYREEE (reference sequence). V lost 4 bases and J lost 6; bases outside the gene matches: 8. This CDR3 is built from 15 residues. The DNA for the CDR3 is TGTGCCAGCAGCAGAGCGGGGGGGGTTTCGGATACGCAGTATTTT. It yields the protein CASSRAGGVSDTQYF.

The chain's CDR3 is CASSPLETVFYGYTF. The CDR3 bases are TGTGCCAGCAGCCCTCTCGAGACAGTGTTCTATGGCTACACCTTC. The chain employs TRBV14 and TRBJ1-2; TRBD1 is a possible D gene (5 bases). Trimming stripped 4 bases from V and 4 bases from J, with 16 bases between. The CDR3 sequence is 15 residues long. Germline CDR1 is SGHDN and CDR2 is FVKESK.

Concerning this clone itself: Compared with germline, one end of the junction differs, possibly owing to a read error. The chain carries TRBV7-7 and TRBJ2-1, with 9 nucleotides matching TRBD2. CDR1 SSHAT and CDR2 FNYEAQ come from the germline V gene (reference sequence). This CDR3 is built from 15 residues. The CDR3 nucleotides are TGTGCTAGCAGCTTAGGGCTAGCGGGGATCAATGAGCAGTTCTTC. Residues: CASSLGLAGINEQFF. The entire variable domain, with the rest obtained from reference TRBV7-7 and TRBJ2-1, is as follows: GAGVSQSPRYKVTKRGQDVTLRCDPISSHATLYWYQQALGQGPEFLTYFNYEAQPDKSGLPSDRFSAERPEGSISTLTIQRTEQRDSAMYRCASSLGLAGINEQFFGPGTRLTVL.

The chain uses TRBV28 and TRBJ2-2, with D perhaps matching TRBD1 (6 bases). The V end lost 4 bases, the J end lost 1 base, and 31 bases lay between the germline ends. The CDR3 spans 22 residues. CDR1 and CDR2 from the germline V gene are MDHEN and SYDVKM. This CDR3 is CASSSTVSKWGPPALNTGELFF. The CDR3 region has the DNA TGTGCCAGCAGTTCGACAGTTTCAAAGTGGGGGCCCCCCGCACTGAACACCGGGGAGCTGTTTTTT. Full variable domain (outside the CDR3, taken from reference TRBV28 and TRBJ2-2): DVKVTQSSRYLVKRTGEKVFLECVQDMDHENMFWYRQDPGLGLRLIYFSYDVKMKEKGDIPEGYSVSREKKERFSLILESASTNQTSMYLCASSSTVSKWGPPALNTGELFFGEGSRLTVL.

The chain recombines TRBV11-1 with TRBJ1-1; 7 bases are a match to TRBD1. The CDR3 runs 15 residues. The V gene's germline CDR1 is SGHAT and CDR2 FQDESV (reference sequence). V gave up 7 bases and J gave up 1 base; unmatched junction bases: 9. The CDR3 is CASTLGQDGNTEAFF. CDR3 sequence (DNA): TGTGCCAGCACCCTCGGACAGGACGGGAACACTGAAGCTTTCTTT.

This chain's CDR3 is CAISPSREQYF. The CDR3 DNA reads TGTGCCATCAGCCCTAGCAGGGAGCAGTACTTC. The gene calls are TRBV10-3 and TRBJ2-7, with D perhaps matching TRBD2 (5 bases). Germline V lookup: CDR1 ENHRY, CDR2 SYGVKD. Trimming took 6 bases from V and 7 from J, leaving 10 bases between them. The CDR3 length is 11 residues.

The rearrangement uses TRBV9 and TRBJ1-2; D gene unclear. Germline CDR1 SGDLS, CDR2 YYNGEE. V gave up 3 bases and J gave up 4 bases, with 13 bases separating them. The length of the CDR3 is 14 residues. The CDR3: CASSAGGLGYGYTF. In DNA, the CDR3 is TGTGCCAGCAGCGCGGGCGGGTTAGGCTATGGCTACACCTTC.

This clone was counted a single time. The chain couples TRBV7-3 to TRBJ2-1, with TRBD1 matching over 7 bases. Trimming at V came to 5 bases and at J to 3 bases, leaving 7 bases not matched to a gene. The V gene's germline CDR1 is SGHTA and CDR2 FQGTGA. The CDR3 is 15 residues long. The CDR3 coding sequence is TGTGCCAGCAGCATCTCCGGGACAGACTACAATGAGCAGTTCTTC. Translation: CASSISGTDYNEQFF.

The chain uses TRBV4-2 and TRBJ2-7; 7 positions agree with TRBD2. Germline CDR1 and CDR2: LGHNA and YNFKEQ. The trim removed 0 bases at V and 5 bases at J, leaving 16 bases unmatched. This CDR3 contains 18 residues. CDR3 DNA: TGTGCCAGCAGCCAAGATAGCGTGGGGAGCGGGGTCCAGGACGAGCAGTACTTC. Protein sequence: CASSQDSVGSGVQDEQYF.

The chain links TRBV5-4 to TRBJ2-1; a weak D match, TRBD2 (6 bases). Germline V lookup: CDR1 SGHNT, CDR2 YYREEE (reference sequence). The V end was cut by 3 bases, the J end by 1 base, with 11 bases between. There are 15 residues in the CDR3. The CDR3 here is CASSSGTPSYNEQFF. The CDR3 region has the DNA TGTGCCAGCAGCTCCGGGACTCCATCCTACAATGAGCAGTTCTTC.

V usage is TRBV13 and J usage is TRBJ2-5; perhaps TRBD1 as D (6 bases). V lost 0 bases to trimming and J lost 6 bases, with 20 bases between them. CDR1 and CDR2 from the germline V gene are PRHDT and FYEKMQ (reference sequence). This CDR3 has 17 residues. DNA of the CDR3: TGTGCCAGCAGCTTAGGCCGAGGAAGGGGGTTCGGGAAGACCCAGTACTTC. Residues: CASSLGRGRGFGKTQYF.

The rearrangement links TRBV27 to TRBJ1-6; the D is unclear. Looked up from germline, CDR1 is MNHEY and CDR2 is SMNVEV (reference sequence). The CDR3 contains 14 residues. The V and J ends lost 7 bases and 0 bases respectively, with 7 bases between them. The CDR3 spells CASTSSSYNSPLHF. CDR3 nucleotide sequence: TGTGCCAGCACCTCGAGCTCCTATAATTCACCCCTCCACTTT.

J is TRBJ1-5 and V is TRBV29-1, with D hard to call. V dropped 5 bases and J dropped 4 bases, with 12 bases sitting between them. In germline, CDR1 is SQVTM, CDR2 ANQGSEA. This CDR3 is 13 amino acids long. Here the CDR3 reads CSVIGDSNQPQHF. The DNA for the CDR3 is TGCAGCGTTATCGGGGATTCTAATCAGCCCCAGCATTTT.

This clone came up once. The chain recombines TRBV28 with TRBJ1-5; no clear D gene. The CDR3 is 16 residues long. V was clipped by 3 bases and J by 1 base, with 13 bases between them. Germline V gene lookup returns CDR1 MDHEN and CDR2 SYDVKM. DNA for the CDR3: TGTGCCAGCAGTTTTAGCGGTCGACGGAGCAATCAGCCCCAGCATTTT. This translates into CASSFSGRRSNQPQHF. The variable domain in full, with the rest retrieved from reference TRBV28 and TRBJ1-5, is DVKVTQSSRYLVKRTGEKVFLECVQDMDHENMFWYRQDPGLGLRLIYFSYDVKMKEKGDIPEGYSVSREKKERFSLILESASTNQTSMYLCASSFSGRRSNQPQHFGDGTRLSIL.

This rearrangement joins TRBV11-2 to TRBJ2-1; D is unresolved. V lost 5 bases and J lost 5, with 16 bases in between. The germline gives CDR1 SGHAT, CDR2 FQNNGV. CDR3 length: 15 residues. Here the CDR3 DNA reads TGTGCCAGCAGCCCCCCCCGGGTGGCCCACAATGAGCAGTTCTTC. It translates to CASSPPRVAHNEQFF.

This clone showed up just once. This chain uses TRBV5-1 with TRBJ1-2, with D unclear. There are 15 residues in the CDR3. Germline loops: CDR1 SGHRS, CDR2 YFSETQ. Trimming removed 2 bases from V and 2 bases from J, with 13 bases in between. The CDR3 DNA reads as TGCGCCAGCAGCTTATCGAGGGAGGACAACTATGGCTACACCTTC. Translation gives CASSLSREDNYGYTF.

The rearrangement uses TRBV12-5 and TRBJ1-1, with 7 bases that match TRBD1. CDR3 size: 14 residues. The ends lost 6 bases at V and 6 bases at J; junction bases unmatched: 10. From germline, CDR1 is LGHNT and CDR2 FRNRAP. Here the CDR3 DNA reads TGTGCTAGTGGAACGACAGGGTGGGAGGCTGAAGCTTTCTTT. Encoded protein: CASGTTGWEAEAFF.

The chain carries TRBV6-5 and TRBJ1-1, with D possibly TRBD1 on 5 matching bases. V was shortened by 6 bases and J by 0 bases, with 11 bases between the two germline ends. The germline V gene has CDR1 MNHEY and CDR2 SVGAGI. The CDR3 length is 14 residues. This CDR3 reads CASSRRVMNTEAFF. In DNA, the CDR3 is TGTGCCAGCAGCCGCAGGGTAATGAACACTGAAGCTTTCTTT.

V gene TRBV27 combines with J gene TRBJ1-4; 10 bases line up with TRBD1. Germline loops: CDR1 MNHEY, CDR2 SMNVEV (reference sequence). There are 15 residues in the CDR3. J was trimmed by 4 bases and V by 3 bases; bases with no gene match: 2. The DNA for the CDR3 is TGTGCCAGCAGTTTGGACAGGGGGGTTAATGAAAAACTGTTTTTT. Translating gives CASSLDRGVNEKLFF.